This T cell receptor beta chain was recorded in a study of T cell responses to AZD1222 COVID-19 vaccine. Study results and limitations: Recipients of AZD1222 seropositive at baseline numbered only 5 or 6. Following two doses of AZD1222, Spike-specific TCR breadth and depth rose. All repertoire sampling was performed exclusively after the peak T cell response. The donor cohort was predominantly white British with a female majority, and clonal diversity may have been underestimated.

Worth noting for this clone: Its antigen is undetermined.

Profiling relied on immunoSEQ multiplex PCR, and the TCRdb table lists in-frame clones only, not all of them. Among about 90,000 clones listed, roughly 88% were seen once. The CDR3 runs 16 residues. V trimming: 3 bases; J trimming: 5 bases; junction bases outside the gene matches: 12. Germline-derived CDR1 and CDR2 are MNHEY and SMNVEV (reference sequence). The clonotype comes from an adult who received the AZD1222 COVID-19 vaccine. The genes are TRBV27 and TRBJ2-5, with 7 bases aligning to TRBD2. The specimen was peripheral blood, collected 28 days after the second AZD1222 dose. CDR3 DNA: TGTGCCAGCAGTTTTCGCGCAGGGAGGGTGGGGGAGACCCAGTACTTC. Translation gives CASSFRAGRVGETQYF.